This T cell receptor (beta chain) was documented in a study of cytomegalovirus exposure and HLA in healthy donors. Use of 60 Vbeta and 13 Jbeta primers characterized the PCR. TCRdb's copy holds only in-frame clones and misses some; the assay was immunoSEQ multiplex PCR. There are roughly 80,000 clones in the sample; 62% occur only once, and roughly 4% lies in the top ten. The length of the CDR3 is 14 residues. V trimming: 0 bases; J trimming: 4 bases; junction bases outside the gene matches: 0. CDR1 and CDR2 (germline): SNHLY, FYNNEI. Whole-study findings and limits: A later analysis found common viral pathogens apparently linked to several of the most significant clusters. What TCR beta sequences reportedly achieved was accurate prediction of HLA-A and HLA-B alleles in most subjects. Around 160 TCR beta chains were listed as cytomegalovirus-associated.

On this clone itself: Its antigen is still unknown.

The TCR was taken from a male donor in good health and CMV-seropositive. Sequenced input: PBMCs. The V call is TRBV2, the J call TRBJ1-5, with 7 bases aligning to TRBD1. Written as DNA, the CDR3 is TGTGCCAGCAGTGAAGCGACAGGGAATCAGCCCCAGCATTTT. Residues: CASSEATGNQPQHF.